The entry below describes one TCR beta chain. The data derive from a study of cytomegalovirus exposure and HLA in healthy donors. Germline V gives CDR1 MNHNY, CDR2 SVGAGI (reference sequence). CDR3 size: 14 residues. Trimming cost V 6 bases and J 4 bases, with 15 bases left between them. This PCR relied on a set of 60 Vbeta primers and 13 Jbeta primers. Only in-frame clones appear in the TCRdb table, and some are missing; sequencing was by immunoSEQ multiplex PCR. The table has some 150,000 clones, 60% to 80% seen once. The chain carries TRBV6-6 and TRBJ1-2; the D gene is possibly TRBD1 (6 bases). The material sequenced was PBMCs. The TCR sequence derives from a man younger than 35 in good health and CMV-seropositive. CDR3 sequence: CASSRPGTFYGYTF. CDR3 bases: TGTGCCAGCAGCAGACCCGGGACATTCTATGGCTACACCTTC.